The rows below give T cell receptor beta chains drawn from one sample of a study of cytomegalovirus exposure and HLA in healthy donors. Using immunoSEQ multiplex PCR, the repertoire was profiled, and TCRdb retains in-frame clones only, with some absent. The top ten clones hold roughly 3.1% of a sample with around 70,000 clones, roughly nine tenths of them seen once. The material sequenced was PBMCs. Source of these receptors: a young man in good health and CMV-seronegative. CDR3s include the opening cysteine and the closing phenylalanine or tryptophan. The order of the fields is J gene, V gene, clone size, D gene, CDR3 DNA, CDR3 protein. A D gene is named only where the DNA matches it firmly. Only some rows state a clone size, as once, few, many or a class for expanded clones.

TRBJ2-2 | TRBV29-1 | once | - | TGCAGCGTTGGGGCAGGGAACACCGGGGAGCTGTTTTTT | CSVGAGNTGELFF
TRBJ2-7 | TRBV6-1 | - | TRBD1 | TGTGCCAGCAGAGGACAGGGGCACTCCTACGAGCAGTACTTC | CASRGQGHSYEQYF
TRBJ2-1 | TRBV7-8 | - | TRBD2 | TGTGCCAGCAGCCCGCCGGGGGTAGCGGGAGTCTACAATGAGCAGTTCTTC | CASSPPGVAGVYNEQFF
TRBJ1-1 | TRBV6-5 | - | - | TGTGCCAGCAGTTACTCGCACAGGCTGAACACTGAAGCTTTCTTT | CASSYSHRLNTEAFF
TRBJ1-1 | TRBV28 | - | - | TGTGTTTCAGGGGTGGGGAACACTGAAGCTTTCTTT | CVSGVGNTEAFF
TRBJ2-3 | TRBV9 | - | TRBD2 | TGTGCCAGCAGCGTTCTAGCGGGGGGCACAGATACGCAGTATTTT | CASSVLAGGTDTQYF
TRBJ2-1 | TRBV11-3 | - | TRBD2 | TGTGCCAGCAGCTTAGCTCCGACTAGCGGGAATTACAATGAGCAGTTCTTC | CASSLAPTSGNYNEQFF
TRBJ2-2 | TRBV19 | - | - | TGTGCCAGTAGCAGGGGTTACACCGGGGAGCTGTTTTTT | CASSRGYTGELFF
TRBJ2-3 | TRBV4-3 | once | - | TGCGCCAGCAGCCAGCAAGAATCGTCGGCGCAGTATTTT | CASSQQESSAQYF
TRBJ1-4 | TRBV6-1 | - | - | TGTGCCAGCCGACTCGCCGCCGGGAATGAAAAACTGTTTTTT | CASRLAAGNEKLFF
TRBJ1-5 | TRBV7-2 | - | TRBD1 | TGTGCCAGCAGCCCCCCCGGAGGGGGCGAGGGTCAGCCCCAGCATTTT | CASSPPGGGEGQPQHF
TRBJ1-2 | TRBV10-3 | - | TRBD1 | TGTGCCATCAGTGATGAGAGACAGGGGTACTATGGCTACACCTTC | CAISDERQGYYGYTF
TRBJ2-2 | TRBV18 | - | TRBD2 | TGTGCCAGCTCACCGCCAGCGGGAGTCGACGGGGAGCTGTTTTTT | CASSPPAGVDGELFF
TRBJ1-1 | TRBV28 | - | - | TGTGCCTCGGGGGGGGCTTACACTGAAGCTTTCTTT | CASGGAYTEAFF
TRBJ1-4 | TRBV28 | - | - | TGTGCCAGCAGTCTAGGAAACAGGGTGAACGACGAAAAACTGTTTTTT | CASSLGNRVNDEKLFF
TRBJ2-2 | TRBV9 | - | - | TGTGCCAGCAGTGGGCGGGCTAGCAGCACCGGGGAGCTGTTTTTT | CASSGRASSTGELFF
TRBJ1-2 | TRBV27 | - | - | TGTGCCAGCAGTTTGTCGGCTGAGGTGAACGGATACACCTTC | CASSLSAEVNGYTF
TRBJ1-1 | TRBV6-6 | - | - | TGTGCCATAAACAGGGTCGGGGACACTGAAGCTTTCTTT | CAINRVGDTEAFF
TRBJ2-1 | TRBV11-3 | - | - | TGTGCCAGCAGCGCCTTCAGGGGCAATGAGCAGTTCTTC | CASSAFRGNEQFF
TRBJ1-5 | TRBV28 | - | - | TGTGCCAGCAGTTTAAGTCAGGGAAATCAGCCCCAGCATTTT | CASSLSQGNQPQHF
TRBJ1-1 | TRBV29-1 | once | TRBD1 | TGCAGCGTTGCACAGGGGATGAACACTGAAGCTTTCTTT | CSVAQGMNTEAFF
TRBJ2-3 | TRBV29-1 | - | TRBD2 | TGCAGCGTTTGGGGAGCGGGCGGGAGAGGCACAGATACGCAGTATTTT | CSVWGAGGRGTDTQYF
TRBJ1-5 | TRBV9 | - | - | TGTGCCAGCAGTGGAGGAGCCCTTAATCAGCCCCAGCATTTT | CASSGGALNQPQHF
TRBJ2-5 | TRBV5-1 | - | - | TGCGCCAGCAGCTTGGGGGGCGCCCAAGAGACCCAGTACTTC | CASSLGGAQETQYF
TRBJ2-1 | TRBV19 | once | - | TGTGCCAGTAGTATTAGCGGTGACAATGAGCAGTTCTTC | CASSISGDNEQFF
TRBJ2-7 | TRBV7-8 | once | TRBD2 | TGTGCCAGCAGCTTAGCGCGGAGGCGGGAGCTGATATCCTACGAGCAGTACTTC | CASSLARRRELISYEQYF
TRBJ2-2 | TRBV15 | - | - | TGTGCCACCAGCAGAGCAGGGTCGGGCGGGGAGCTGTTTTTT | CATSRAGSGGELFF
TRBJ2-5 | TRBV11-2 | - | TRBD2 | TGTGCCAGCAGCCCGCGACTAGCGGGGGTGTCCCCAGGGACCCAGTACTTC | CASSPRLAGVSPGTQYF
TRBJ2-1 | TRBV9 | once | - | TGTGCCAGCAGCGTAGGGAGTAGCTCCTACAATGAGCAGTTCTTC | CASSVGSSSYNEQFF
TRBJ2-7 | TRBV2 | few | TRBD1 | TGTGCCAGCAAGGCGCCTGGACAGGGGGCGTCGGAGCAGTACTTC | CASKAPGQGASEQYF
TRBJ2-1 | TRBV18 | - | - | TGTGCCAGCTCCCCCCCCGGGACACCCTCCTACAATGAGCAGTTCTTC | CASSPPGTPSYNEQFF
TRBJ1-2 | TRBV7-3 | - | TRBD1 | TGTGCCAGCAGCCCCGAACGACAGGGTAGTCGGGGCTACACCTTC | CASSPERQGSRGYTF
TRBJ2-7 | TRBV28 | - | - | TGTGCCAGCAGTTTATGGGGGTCGGGGTCCTACGAGCAGTACTTC | CASSLWGSGSYEQYF
TRBJ2-7 | TRBV27 | - | TRBD1 | TGTGCCAGCAGTTTAGCCGGGACAGGCTCCTACGAGCAGTACTTC | CASSLAGTGSYEQYF
TRBJ1-2 | TRBV6-1 | once | TRBD1 | TGTGCCAGCCAAACAGGGGGCGGTGGCTACACCTTC | CASQTGGGGYTF
TRBJ2-1 | TRBV6-6 | - | - | TGTGCCAGCAGTTACTCGTGGCGGTCAGAGGTTGAGCAGTTCTTC | CASSYSWRSEVEQFF
TRBJ2-1 | TRBV6-6 | - | - | TGTGCCAGCAGTTACGTGGAGACAGATGAGCAGTTCTTC | CASSYVETDEQFF
TRBJ2-5 | TRBV5-1 | - | - | TGCGCCAGCAGCGACGGGGAGACCCAGTACTTC | CASSDGETQYF
TRBJ1-2 | TRBV28 | - | - | TGTGCCAGCAGCTACAGGGCCGTCTATGGCTACACCTTC | CASSYRAVYGYTF
TRBJ2-5 | TRBV10-3 | - | - | TGTGCCATCAGTGTCCAGGGGGCGGGAGGGGAGACCCAGTACTTC | CAISVQGAGGETQYF
TRBJ2-2 | TRBV30 | once | - | TGTGCCTGGGGGGGGACAGCCGCCGGGGAGCTGTTTTTT | CAWGGTAAGELFF
TRBJ2-1 | TRBV5-1 | - | - | TGCGCCAGCAGCTTGGAAGCTAATGAGCAGTTCTTC | CASSLEANEQFF
TRBJ2-5 | TRBV5-4 | - | - | TGTGCCAGCAGCTACGTGCAGCAAGAGACCCAGTACTTC | CASSYVQQETQYF
TRBJ2-5 | TRBV6-1 | - | - | TGTGCCAGCAGCATCCGACAGAAAGAGACCCAGTACTTC | CASSIRQKETQYF
TRBJ2-7 | TRBV28 | - | TRBD2 | TGTGCCAGCAGTCACCGGGACTACCATTCCGGAGAGCAGTACTTC | CASSHRDYHSGEQYF
TRBJ2-1 | TRBV28 | - | - | TGTGCCAGCAGTTTCGTCACTAGTCCTGAGCAGTTCTTC | CASSFVTSPEQFF
TRBJ2-6 | TRBV9 | once | - | TGTGCCAGCAGCCATCCGGGACACTCACACGACTCTGGGGCCAACGTCCTGACTTTC | CASSHPGHSHDSGANVLTF
TRBJ1-3 | TRBV29-1 | - | TRBD1 | TGCAGCGTTGGGGACAGGGATGATGGAAACACCATATATTTT | CSVGDRDDGNTIYF
TRBJ2-1 | TRBV6-5 | - | TRBD2 | TGTGCCAGCAGTTACTCGCTAGCGGGTGCCTACAATGAGCAGTTCTTC | CASSYSLAGAYNEQFF
TRBJ1-1 | TRBV7-2 | - | TRBD1 | TGTGCCAGCAGCGGAAACAGGGGGAACACTGAAGCTTTCTTT | CASSGNRGNTEAFF
TRBJ2-3 | TRBV23-1 | - | TRBD1 | TGCGCCAGCAGTCTATACCCGGGACAGGGTCCAGATACGCAGTATTTT | CASSLYPGQGPDTQYF
TRBJ1-1 | TRBV5-4 | - | - | TGTGCCAGCAGACAGGAAAAGAACACTGAAGCTTTCTTT | CASRQEKNTEAFF
TRBJ2-1 | TRBV29-1 | - | TRBD2 | TGCAGCGGAGTTCCGACTAGCGGGAGCCGGGCCGAGCAGTTCTTC | CSGVPTSGSRAEQFF
TRBJ2-1 | TRBV7-6 | - | - | TGTGCCAGCAGCTTAACTGATAGCTCCTACAATGAGCAGTTCTTC | CASSLTDSSYNEQFF
TRBJ1-5 | TRBV6-5 | - | - | TGTGCCAGCAGTCAAAGCAATCAGCCCCAGCATTTT | CASSQSNQPQHF